This T cell receptor beta chain was obtained from a study of shared clonotypes between healthy human individuals. As defined, naive CD8 cells were CD45RO-negative and positively selected for CCR7, with terminally differentiated effector memory CD45RA+ cells excluded. A note on this clone: Its target is unknown.

Per the authors' pipeline: Junction-only immunoSEQ sequences carried no quality scores, so filtering differed. Using immunoSEQ multiplex PCR, the repertoire was profiled, and TCRdb retains in-frame clones only, with some absent. V, J and clone size were drawn from that table, and D and trimming were deduced from the DNA. The repertoire holds roughly 590,000 clones, with 95% to 96% as singletons. CDR3 length: 10 amino acids. CDR1 and CDR2 (germline): MGHRA, YSYEKL. V was cut by 8 bases and J by 3 bases, with 5 bases left in between. Points from the study as a whole: The donor pool, a small one, limited the genetic and exposure-history diversity represented.

This sequence originates from a woman aged 30 to 39 in good health. The chain joins TRBV4-1 to TRBJ2-7; D ambiguous. The specimen sequenced was naive CD8+ T cells sorted from blood. The CDR3 loop is CASGDYEQYF. CDR3 DNA: TGCGCCAGCGGAGACTACGAGCAGTACTTC.